This is a list of T cell receptor beta chains from one sample in a study of blood T cell repertoires in COVID-19. Profiling relied on immunoSEQ multiplex PCR, and the TCRdb table lists in-frame clones only, not all of them. The sample shows about 210,000 clones, under 90% of them seen only once. Material for sequencing was peripheral blood. These receptors came from a woman between 40 and 55 years old with active or convalescent COVID-19. The CDR3 runs from the conserved cysteine through the conserved F or W. Each record gives: V gene, J gene, D gene, clone size, CDR3 protein, CDR3 DNA. A D gene is named only where the DNA matches it firmly. Some rows have no size entry. The others give once, few or many, or a class for an expanded clone.

V: TRBV19
J: TRBJ2-7
D: TRBD2
size: NA
CDR3: CASSRRPSGSSYEQYF
DNA: TGTGCCAGTAGTCGAAGACCCAGCGGGAGCTCCTACGAGCAGTACTTC

V: TRBV5-1
J: TRBJ1-5
D: TRBD1
size: NA
CDR3: CASSQGQGETEPQHF
DNA: TGCGCCAGCAGCCAGGGACAGGGAGAGACGGAGCCCCAGCATTTT

V: TRBV3-1/TRBV3-2
J: TRBJ1-2
D: NA
size: NA
CDR3: CASSPIVGGYTF
DNA: TGTGCCAGCAGCCCAATAGTGGGCGGCTACACCTTC

V: TRBV13
J: TRBJ1-2
D: NA
size: NA
CDR3: CASPVSENYGYTF
DNA: TGTGCCAGCCCGGTTAGCGAAAACTATGGCTACACCTTC

V: TRBV4-2
J: TRBJ2-5
D: TRBD2
size: NA
CDR3: CASSQVLAGGGETQYF
DNA: TGTGCCAGCAGCCAAGTTCTAGCGGGAGGTGGGGAGACCCAGTACTTC

V: TRBV5-8
J: TRBJ1-2
D: NA
size: NA
CDR3: CASRSGFYGYTF
DNA: TGTGCCAGCAGGAGCGGTTTTTATGGCTACACCTTC

V: TRBV21-1
J: TRBJ1-2
D: NA
size: NA
CDR3: CASYSYRTANYGYTF
DNA: TGTGCCAGCTATAGTTACAGGACAGCTAACTATGGCTACACCTTC

V: TRBV28
J: TRBJ1-4
D: NA
size: NA
CDR3: CASTGGQGNEKLFF
DNA: TGTGCCAGCACGGGGGGGCAGGGGAATGAAAAACTGTTTTTT

V: TRBV9
J: TRBJ2-1
D: NA
size: NA
CDR3: CASSVGRASYNEQFF
DNA: TGTGCCAGCAGCGTAGGGAGGGCCTCCTACAATGAGCAGTTCTTC

V: TRBV11-3
J: TRBJ2-5
D: TRBD2
size: NA
CDR3: CASSPIAGQETQYF
DNA: TGTGCCAGCAGCCCTATAGCGGGTCAAGAGACCCAGTACTTC

V: TRBV19
J: TRBJ2-2
D: TRBD1
size: NA
CDR3: CASSRQGARNTGELFF
DNA: TGTGCCAGTAGCCGACAGGGGGCAAGGAACACCGGGGAGCTGTTTTTT

V: TRBV6-5
J: TRBJ2-7
D: TRBD1
size: NA
CDR3: CASSYSGTGRHEQYF
DNA: TGTGCCAGCAGTTACTCCGGGACAGGGAGGCACGAGCAGTACTTC

V: TRBV5-1
J: TRBJ1-2
D: TRBD1
size: once
CDR3: CASSFGGTGGAKGYTF
DNA: TGCGCCAGCAGCTTCGGTGGGACAGGGGGCGCCAAGGGCTACACCTTC

V: TRBV29-1
J: TRBJ1-2
D: NA
size: NA
CDR3: CSVGSPGYRDGYTF
DNA: TGCAGCGTTGGCTCACCAGGGTATAGGGATGGCTACACCTTC

V: TRBV4-1
J: TRBJ2-3
D: TRBD1
size: NA
CDR3: CASSQDSTGEADTQYF
DNA: TGCGCCAGCAGCCAAGATTCGACAGGGGAGGCAGATACGCAGTATTTT

V: TRBV27
J: TRBJ2-2
D: NA
size: once
CDR3: CASSLLNPTPNTGELFF
DNA: TGTGCCAGCAGTTTACTAAACCCAACGCCGAACACCGGGGAGCTGTTTTTT

V: TRBV5-1
J: TRBJ1-2
D: NA
size: few
CDR3: CASSPGQPNYGYTF
DNA: TGCGCCAGCAGCCCCGGACAGCCGAACTATGGCTACACCTTC

V: TRBV5-3
J: TRBJ1-3
D: NA
size: NA
CDR3: CARSTTDWSSGNTIYF
DNA: TGTGCCAGAAGCACTACGGACTGGAGCTCTGGAAACACCATATATTTT

V: TRBV7-9
J: TRBJ2-5
D: TRBD2
size: once
CDR3: CASSISGGKETQYF
DNA: TGTGCCAGCAGCATCAGCGGGGGGAAAGAGACCCAGTACTTC

V: TRBV9
J: TRBJ2-2
D: NA
size: NA
CDR3: CASSVAGGGSGELFF
DNA: TGTGCCAGCAGCGTAGCGGGGGGCGGTTCGGGGGAGCTGTTTTTT

V: TRBV4-3
J: TRBJ2-6
D: NA
size: NA
CDR3: CASSQDAKYSGANVLTF
DNA: TGCGCCAGCAGCCAAGATGCGAAATACTCTGGGGCCAACGTCCTGACTTTC

V: TRBV6-5
J: TRBJ2-7
D: TRBD1
size: NA
CDR3: CASSPRDRGQYF
DNA: TGTGCCAGCAGTCCCCGGGACAGGGGGCAGTACTTC

V: TRBV6-5
J: TRBJ1-1
D: TRBD1
size: once
CDR3: CASSYVGTGNTEAFF
DNA: TGTGCCAGCAGTTACGTTGGGACAGGGAACACTGAAGCTTTCTTT

V: TRBV20-1
J: TRBJ1-6
D: NA
size: NA
CDR3: CSASFGGSYNSPLHF
DNA: TGCAGTGCTAGTTTCGGTGGCTCCTATAATTCACCCCTCCACTTT

V: TRBV11-2
J: TRBJ1-6
D: NA
size: NA
CDR3: CASRAGRGSPLHF
DNA: TGTGCCAGCAGAGCCGGGAGGGGCTCACCCCTCCACTTT

V: TRBV29-1
J: TRBJ1-2
D: NA
size: NA
CDR3: CSAAGIPGGGYTF
DNA: TGCAGCGCGGCGGGGATCCCCGGAGGGGGCTACACCTTC

V: TRBV10-3
J: TRBJ1-1
D: NA
size: NA
CDR3: CAIRETSRMNTEAFF
DNA: TGTGCCATCAGGGAGACGAGCAGGATGAACACTGAAGCTTTCTTT

V: TRBV28
J: TRBJ1-5
D: TRBD1
size: NA
CDR3: CASSGDRSGGNQPQHF
DNA: TGTGCCAGCAGTGGGGACAGGTCAGGAGGGAATCAGCCCCAGCATTTT

V: TRBV6-2/TRBV6-3
J: TRBJ1-5
D: NA
size: once
CDR3: CASSSTDPSNQPQHF
DNA: TGTGCCAGCAGCTCGACAGACCCGAGCAATCAGCCCCAGCATTTT

V: TRBV4-3
J: TRBJ1-1
D: NA
size: NA
CDR3: CASSQYRSNTEAFF
DNA: TGCGCCAGCAGCCAATACCGGTCGAACACTGAAGCTTTCTTT

V: TRBV3-1/TRBV3-2
J: TRBJ2-1
D: NA
size: NA
CDR3: CASTRKSDHEQFF
DNA: TGTGCCAGCACCAGAAAAAGCGATCATGAGCAGTTCTTC

V: TRBV9
J: TRBJ1-2
D: NA
size: NA
CDR3: CASSVGGRGGYTF
DNA: TGTGCCAGCAGCGTTGGAGGGCGGGGTGGCTACACCTTC

V: TRBV24-1
J: TRBJ1-2
D: NA
size: NA
CDR3: CATSQDTYYGYTF
DNA: TGTGCCACCAGCCAGGACACTTACTATGGCTACACCTTC

V: TRBV24-1
J: TRBJ2-3
D: TRBD1
size: NA
CDR3: CATSEKGQGTDTQYF
DNA: TGTGCCACCAGTGAAAAGGGACAGGGCACAGATACGCAGTATTTT

V: TRBV4-1
J: TRBJ2-7
D: NA
size: NA
CDR3: CASSQVGGDYEQYF
DNA: TGCGCCAGCAGCCAAGTAGGAGGGGACTACGAGCAGTACTTC

V: TRBV29-1
J: TRBJ2-2
D: NA
size: NA
CDR3: CSVARLNTGELFF
DNA: TGCAGCGTTGCCAGGCTCAACACCGGGGAGCTGTTTTTT

V: TRBV4-1
J: TRBJ2-7
D: NA
size: few
CDR3: CASSPGTHSFYEQYF
DNA: TGCGCCAGCAGCCCCGGGACACACTCCTTCTACGAGCAGTACTTC